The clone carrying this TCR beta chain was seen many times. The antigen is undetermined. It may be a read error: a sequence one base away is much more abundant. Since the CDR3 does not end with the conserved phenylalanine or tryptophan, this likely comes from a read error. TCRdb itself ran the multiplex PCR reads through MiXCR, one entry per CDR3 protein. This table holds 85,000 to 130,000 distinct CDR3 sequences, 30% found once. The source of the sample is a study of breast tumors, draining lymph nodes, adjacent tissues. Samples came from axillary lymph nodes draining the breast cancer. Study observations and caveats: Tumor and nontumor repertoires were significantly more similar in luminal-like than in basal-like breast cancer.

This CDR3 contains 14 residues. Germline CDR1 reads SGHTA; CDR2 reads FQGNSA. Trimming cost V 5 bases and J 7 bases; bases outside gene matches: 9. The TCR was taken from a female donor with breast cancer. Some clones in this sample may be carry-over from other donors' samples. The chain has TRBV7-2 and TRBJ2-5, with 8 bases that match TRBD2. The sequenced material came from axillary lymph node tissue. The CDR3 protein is CASSLGTRAGTQYL. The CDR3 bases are TGTGCCAGCAGCCTCGGGACTAGAGCGGGGACCCAGTACCTC.